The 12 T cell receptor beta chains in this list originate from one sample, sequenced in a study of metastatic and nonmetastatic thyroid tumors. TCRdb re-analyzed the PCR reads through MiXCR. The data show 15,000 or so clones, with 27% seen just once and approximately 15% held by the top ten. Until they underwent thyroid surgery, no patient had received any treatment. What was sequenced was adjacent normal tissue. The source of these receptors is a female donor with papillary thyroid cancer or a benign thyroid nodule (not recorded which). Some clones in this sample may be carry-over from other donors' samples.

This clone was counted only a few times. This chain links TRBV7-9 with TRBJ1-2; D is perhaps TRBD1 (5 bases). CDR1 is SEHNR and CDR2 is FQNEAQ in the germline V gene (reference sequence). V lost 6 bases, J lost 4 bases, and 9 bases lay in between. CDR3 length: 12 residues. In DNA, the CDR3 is TGTGCCAGCAGGGACACAGGCTATGGCTACACCTTC. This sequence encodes CASRDTGYGYTF.

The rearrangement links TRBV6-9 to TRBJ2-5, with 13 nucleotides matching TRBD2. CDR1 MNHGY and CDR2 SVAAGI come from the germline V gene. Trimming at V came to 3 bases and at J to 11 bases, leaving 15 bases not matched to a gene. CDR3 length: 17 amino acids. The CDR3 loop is CASSYELAGGARDTQYF. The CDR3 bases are TGTGCCAGCAGTTACGAACTAGCGGGAGGGGCGAGAGATACACAGTACTTC.

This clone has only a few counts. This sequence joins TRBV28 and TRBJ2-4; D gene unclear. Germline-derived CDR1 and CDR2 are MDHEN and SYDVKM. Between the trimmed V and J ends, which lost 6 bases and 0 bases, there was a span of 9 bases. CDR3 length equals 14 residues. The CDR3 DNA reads TGTGCCAGCAGGAAGAGGTTAGCCAAAAACATTCAGTACTTC. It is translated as CASRKRLAKNIQYF.

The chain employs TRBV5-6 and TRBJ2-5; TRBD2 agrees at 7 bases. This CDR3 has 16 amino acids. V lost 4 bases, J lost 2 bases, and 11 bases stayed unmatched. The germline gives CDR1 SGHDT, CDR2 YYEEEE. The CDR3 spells CASSKAGTGLQETQYF. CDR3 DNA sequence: TGTGCCAGCAGCAAAGCGGGAACTGGACTACAAGAGACCCAGTACTTC.

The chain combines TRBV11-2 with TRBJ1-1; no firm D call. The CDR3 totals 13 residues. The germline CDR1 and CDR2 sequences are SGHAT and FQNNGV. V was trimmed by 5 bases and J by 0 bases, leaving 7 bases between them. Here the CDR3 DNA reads TGTGCCAGCAGCGTATCCCTGAACACTGAAGCTTTCTTT. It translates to CASSVSLNTEAFF.

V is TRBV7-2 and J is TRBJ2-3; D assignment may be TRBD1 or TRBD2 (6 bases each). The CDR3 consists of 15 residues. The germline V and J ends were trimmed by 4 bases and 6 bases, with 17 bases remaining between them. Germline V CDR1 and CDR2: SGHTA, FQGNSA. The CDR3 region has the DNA TGTGCCAGCAGCTCAGGGCTAGCCGGGGGCGATACGCAGTATTTT. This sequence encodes CASSSGLAGGDTQYF.

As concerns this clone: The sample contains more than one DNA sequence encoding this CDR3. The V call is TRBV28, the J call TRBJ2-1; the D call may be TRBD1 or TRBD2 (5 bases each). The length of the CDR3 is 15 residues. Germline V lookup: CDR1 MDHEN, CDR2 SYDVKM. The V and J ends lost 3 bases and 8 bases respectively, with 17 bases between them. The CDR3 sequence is CASSFSHRGDDEQFF. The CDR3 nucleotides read TGTGCCAGCAGTTTCTCTCACAGAGGGGACGATGAGCAGTTCTTC.

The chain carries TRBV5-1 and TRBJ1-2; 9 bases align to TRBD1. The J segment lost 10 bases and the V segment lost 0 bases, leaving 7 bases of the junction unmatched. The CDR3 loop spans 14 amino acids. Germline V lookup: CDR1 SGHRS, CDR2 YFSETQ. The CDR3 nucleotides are TGCGCCAGCAGCTTGGCCCCGGACAGGGGTGCCTACACCTTC. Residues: CASSLAPDRGAYTF.

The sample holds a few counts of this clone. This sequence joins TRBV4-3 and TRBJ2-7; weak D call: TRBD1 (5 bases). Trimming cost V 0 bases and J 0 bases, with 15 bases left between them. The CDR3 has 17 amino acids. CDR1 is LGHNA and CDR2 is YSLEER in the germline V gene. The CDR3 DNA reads TGCGCCAGCAGCCAAGATGGCACAGGTACAAGCTCCTACGAGCAGTACTTC. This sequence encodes CASSQDGTGTSSYEQYF.

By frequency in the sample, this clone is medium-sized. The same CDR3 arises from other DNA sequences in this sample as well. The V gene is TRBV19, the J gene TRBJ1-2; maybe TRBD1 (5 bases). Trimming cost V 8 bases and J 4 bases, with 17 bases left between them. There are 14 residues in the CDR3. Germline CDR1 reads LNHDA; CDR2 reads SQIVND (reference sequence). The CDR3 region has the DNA TGTGCCAGTCGACACGAGACAGCGCGCTATGGCTACACCTTC. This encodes CASRHETARYGYTF.

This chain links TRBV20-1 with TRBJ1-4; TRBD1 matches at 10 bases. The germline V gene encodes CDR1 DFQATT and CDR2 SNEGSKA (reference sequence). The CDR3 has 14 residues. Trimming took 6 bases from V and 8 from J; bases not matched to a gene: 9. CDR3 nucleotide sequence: TGCAGTGCGTTAAGGACAGGGGGGCCCGAAAAACTGTTTTTT. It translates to CSALRTGGPEKLFF.

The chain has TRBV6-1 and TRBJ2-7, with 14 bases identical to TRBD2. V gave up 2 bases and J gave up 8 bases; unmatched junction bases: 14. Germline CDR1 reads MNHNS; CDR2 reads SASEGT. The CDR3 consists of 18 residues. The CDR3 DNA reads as TGTGCCAGCAGTGAACAGGGGTTTGGGGGACTAGCGGGAGTTCAGCAGTACGTC. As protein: CASSEQGFGGLAGVQQYV.